This entry features one TCR beta chain sequence. Looked up from germline, CDR1 is MGHRA and CDR2 is YSYEKL. CDR3 size: 16 residues. The V and J ends lost 0 bases and 2 bases, in that order; junction bases with no gene match: 5. These data originate in a study of T cells in Graves' hyperthyroidism and ophthalmopathy. From RNA transcripts, TCR beta CDR3 regions were amplified. The HTBI primer set served for first-round RT-PCR of the TCR CDR3. Via MiXCR, TCRdb re-called the multiplex PCR reads, giving one row per CDR3 protein. This table holds some 800,000 distinct CDR3 sequences, roughly 40% found once. This sequence was found in a man aged 18 to 35 with Graves' hyperthyroidism. The genes are TRBV4-1 and TRBJ2-5; TRBD1 matches at 8 bases. Material for sequencing was blood. The CDR3 DNA sequence: TGCGCCAGCAGCCAAGATTGGGACAGGAGTCAAGAGACCCAGTACTTC. Translating it yields CASSQDWDRSQETQYF.